Listed here are 19 T cell receptor beta chains from one sample, sequenced in a study of OX40 agonist ivuxolimab in advanced cancers. Clones were read by immunoSEQ multiplex PCR, and TCRdb kept only the in-frame ones, dropping some. The sample holds some 82,000 clones; around 90% are singletons and the top ten take 0.65% to 0.95%. The sequencing here drew on CD4+ or CD8+ T cells sorted from blood, taken in a trial of the OX40 agonist ivuxolimab. The receptor source for this set is an adult with an advanced solid tumor such as melanoma, head and neck, liver or kidney cancer.

V gene TRBV18 combines with J gene TRBJ2-3, with TRBD2 matching 7 bases. Trimming cost V 11 bases and J 3 bases; bases outside gene matches: 17. The germline V gene encodes CDR1 KGHSH and CDR2 LQKENI. The CDR3 consists of 16 residues. The CDR3 coding sequence is TGTGCCCACCCACCCGGGGGGATAGGTACGACAGATACGCAGTATTTT. Amino acid sequence: CAHPPGGIGTTDTQYF.

This chain connects TRBV6-5 to TRBJ1-1; TRBD1 is a possible D gene (6 bases). The CDR3 totals 16 residues. In germline, CDR1 is MNHEY, CDR2 SVGAGI. V was clipped by 0 bases and J by 1 base, with 12 bases between them. In DNA form, the CDR3 reads TGTGCCAGCAGTTACTCGCTACAGGGAACGAACACTGAAGCTTTCTTT. Protein sequence: CASSYSLQGTNTEAFF.

V usage is TRBV7-3 and J usage is TRBJ1-2; possible D gene TRBD1, 5 bases. Per germline, CDR1 SGHTA and CDR2 FQGTGA. V was cut by 5 bases and J by 0 bases, with 13 bases left in between. The CDR3 consists of 15 residues. The CDR3 nucleotides read TGTGCCAGCAGCCCTGGGACGAGAGCTAACTATGGCTACACCTTC. It encodes CASSPGTRANYGYTF.

This chain uses TRBV19 with TRBJ2-6; 7 bases fit TRBD2. The V segment lost 6 bases and the J segment 3 bases; nucleotides outside the gene matches: 11. The CDR3 length is 17 residues. Germline V CDR1 and CDR2: LNHDA, SQIVND (reference sequence). The CDR3 DNA is TGTGCCAGTAGCCCCCGAGGGGAGGGTAGTGGGGCCAACGTCCTGACTTTC. Translation: CASSPRGEGSGANVLTF.

V usage is TRBV4-2 and J usage is TRBJ1-2, with D perhaps TRBD1 (6 bases). Trimming stripped 4 bases from V and 7 bases from J, with 16 bases between. Per germline, CDR1 LGHNA and CDR2 YNFKEQ. This CDR3 comprises 14 residues. CDR3 coding DNA: TGTGCCAGCAGCCCGCAAGAAGGGGGAGGTGGCTACACCTTC. This sequence encodes CASSPQEGGGGYTF.

The chain has TRBV18 and TRBJ2-3; 7 bases fit TRBD1. There are 15 residues in the CDR3. V lost 2 bases and J lost 2; bases outside the gene matches: 4. Per the germline V gene, CDR1 is KGHSH and CDR2 is LQKENI. The CDR3 region is CASSPTQGVTDTQYF. Here the CDR3 DNA reads TGTGCCAGCTCACCAACCCAGGGGGTCACAGATACGCAGTATTTT.

The chain carries TRBV5-6 and TRBJ2-2, with D perhaps TRBD1 or TRBD2 (5 bases each). Trimming stripped 0 bases from V and 6 bases from J, with 15 bases between. The CDR3 sequence is 16 residues long. Per germline, CDR1 SGHDT and CDR2 YYEEEE. The CDR3 is CASSLVGAVNAGELFF. The CDR3 bases are TGTGCCAGCAGCTTGGTCGGGGCGGTTAACGCCGGGGAGCTGTTTTTT. Variable domain in full (rest from reference TRBV5-6 and TRBJ2-2): DAGVTQSPTHLIKTRGQQVTLRCSPKSGHDTVSWYQQALGQGPQFIFQYYEEEERQRGNFPDRFSGHQFPNYSSELNVNALLLGDSALYLCASSLVGAVNAGELFFGEGSRLTVL.

The rearrangement uses TRBV12-5 and TRBJ1-6; no clear D gene. This CDR3 has 13 amino acids. V lost 3 bases and J 10 bases, leaving 10 bases between the germline ends. Germline CDR1 reads LGHNT; CDR2 reads FRNRAP. The CDR3 bases are TGTGCTAGTGGTTTAGATGGGCGATCACCCCTCCACTTT. Protein sequence: CASGLDGRSPLHF.

The chain has TRBV7-3 and TRBJ2-1, with a tentative D call TRBD2 (6 bases). V was shortened by 5 bases and J by 3 bases, with 17 bases between the two germline ends. The CDR3 sequence is 16 residues long. CDR1 is SGHTA, CDR2 FQGTGA, per germline. CDR3 protein: CASSQMIAVSYNEQFF. CDR3 bases: TGTGCCAGCAGCCAAATGATAGCGGTGAGCTACAATGAGCAGTTCTTC.

V gene TRBV9 combines with J gene TRBJ2-1; 10 bases are shared with TRBD2. CDR1 and CDR2 from the germline V gene are SGDLS and YYNGEE. V was pared by 0 bases and J by 8 bases, with 11 bases of the junction left unmatched. This CDR3 is built from 17 residues. CDR3 region: CASSVGLAGDGPDEQFF. The CDR3 DNA is TGTGCCAGCAGCGTAGGCCTAGCGGGAGACGGTCCCGATGAGCAGTTCTTC.

For the CDR3, the DNA is TGTGCCACCAGCAGGTTCTACAGGGGGGATCAGCCCCAGCATTTT. Protein sequence: CATSRFYRGDQPQHF. This chain uses TRBV15 with TRBJ1-5; 8 nucleotides align to TRBD1. Germline CDR1 and CDR2: LNHNV and YYDKDF (reference sequence). CDR3 length: 15 residues. V lost 3 bases to trimming and J lost 5 bases; unmatched junction nucleotides: 6.

The chain combines TRBV28 with TRBJ1-4; D not resolved. This CDR3 comprises 13 residues. Germline lookup yields CDR1 MDHEN and CDR2 SYDVKM. Trimming removed 6 bases from V and 3 bases from J, with 8 bases in between. CDR3 protein: CASSPIPNEKLFF. In DNA form, the CDR3 reads TGTGCCAGCAGCCCCATTCCTAATGAAAAACTGTTTTTT.

This clone appeared a single time. The chain employs TRBV18 and TRBJ2-2, with 9 nucleotides matching TRBD2. The V gene's germline CDR1 is KGHSH and CDR2 LQKENI. The CDR3 covers 17 residues. Trimming took 6 bases from V and 5 from J; bases not matched to a gene: 13. The CDR3 nucleotides read TGTGCCAGCTCTCAGGGAGCTAGCGGGATCAGGACCGGGGAGCTGTTTTTT. Translation gives CASSQGASGIRTGELFF.

The chain uses TRBV28 and TRBJ2-7; D is unclear. The CDR3 covers 14 residues. CDR1 and CDR2 from the germline V gene are MDHEN and SYDVKM. V lost 7 bases to trimming and J lost 7 bases, with 20 bases between them. DNA of the CDR3: TGTGCCAGCACTCTGCAATCTGCCGCCCAAGAGCAGTACTTC. Translation gives CASTLQSAAQEQYF.

The chain links TRBV7-2 to TRBJ2-7, with TRBD2 as a possible D gene (6 bases). This CDR3 spans 15 amino acids. Trimming took 5 bases from V and 4 from J, leaving 18 bases between them. The germline CDR1 and CDR2 sequences are SGHTA and FQGNSA. CDR3 DNA sequence: TGTGCCAGCAGCGGGACTGGGCAGGTAATTTACGAGCAGTACTTC. Its translation is CASSGTGQVIYEQYF.

This chain's CDR3 is CASSRGPAYEQYF. The CDR3 DNA is TGTGCCAGCAGCAGAGGACCGGCCTACGAGCAGTACTTC. This chain joins TRBV11-2 and TRBJ2-7, with D unclear. Germline CDR1 reads SGHAT; CDR2 reads FQNNGV. V shed 5 bases and J shed 2 bases, with 10 bases lying between them. The CDR3 totals 13 residues.

Concerning this clone itself: Distinct nucleotide sequences in the sample also encode this CDR3. This chain uses TRBV19 with TRBJ1-1; D is possibly TRBD1 (5 bases). Trimming took off 2 bases at V and 1 base at J, with 5 bases between the two ends. This CDR3 comprises 13 residues. Germline CDR1 LNHDA, CDR2 SQIVND (reference sequence). In DNA, the CDR3 is TGTGCCAGTAGTATACAGGGGAACACTGAAGCTTTCTTT. Protein: CASSIQGNTEAFF.

V and J are TRBV10-1 and TRBJ2-5; D uncertain. Germline V lookup: CDR1 WNHNN, CDR2 SYGVQD (reference sequence). Trimming cost V 4 bases and J 5 bases, with 2 bases left between them. This CDR3 region has 10 residues. For the CDR3, the DNA is TGCGCCAGCAGTGCGGAGACCCAGTACTTC. Its protein product is CASSAETQYF.

The chain carries TRBV5-4 and TRBJ2-2, with D possibly being TRBD2 (6 bases). Germline lookup yields CDR1 SGHNT and CDR2 YYREEE (reference sequence). The V and J ends lost 2 bases and 4 bases respectively, with 12 bases between them. CDR3 length: 15 residues. CDR3 DNA sequence: TGTGCCAGCAGCTTCGGCGGGACGGTCACCGGGGAGCTGTTTTTT. It codes for CASSFGGTVTGELFF. The entire variable domain, with the rest obtained from reference TRBV5-4 and TRBJ2-2, is as follows: ETGVTQSPTHLIKTRGQQVTLRCSSQSGHNTVSWYQQALGQGPQFIFQYYREEENGRGNFPPRFSGLQFPNYSSELNVNALELDDSALYLCASSFGGTVTGELFFGEGSRLTVL.